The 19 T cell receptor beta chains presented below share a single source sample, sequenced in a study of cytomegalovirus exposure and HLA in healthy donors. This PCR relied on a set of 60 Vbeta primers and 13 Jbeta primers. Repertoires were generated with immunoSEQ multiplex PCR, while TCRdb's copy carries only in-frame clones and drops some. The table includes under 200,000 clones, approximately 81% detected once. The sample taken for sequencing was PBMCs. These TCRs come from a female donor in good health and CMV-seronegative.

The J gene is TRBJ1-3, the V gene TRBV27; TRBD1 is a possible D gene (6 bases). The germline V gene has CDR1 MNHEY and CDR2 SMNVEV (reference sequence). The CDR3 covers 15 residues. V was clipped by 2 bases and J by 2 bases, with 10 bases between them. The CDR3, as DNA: TGTGCCAGCAGTTTAGTCGCAGGGGCTGGAAACACCATATATTTT. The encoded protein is CASSLVAGAGNTIYF.

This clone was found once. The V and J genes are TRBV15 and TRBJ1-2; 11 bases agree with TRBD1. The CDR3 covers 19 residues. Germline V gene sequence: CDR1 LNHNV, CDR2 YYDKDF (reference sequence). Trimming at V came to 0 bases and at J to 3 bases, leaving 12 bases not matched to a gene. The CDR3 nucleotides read TGTGCCACCAGCAGAGAGCCCCCGGGACAGGGGGACGAGGACTATGGCTACACCTTC. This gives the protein CATSREPPGQGDEDYGYTF.

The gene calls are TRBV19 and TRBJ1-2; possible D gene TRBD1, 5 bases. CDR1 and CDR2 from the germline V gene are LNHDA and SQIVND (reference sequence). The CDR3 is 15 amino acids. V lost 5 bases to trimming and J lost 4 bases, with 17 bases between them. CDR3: CASSQLSGFGYGYTF. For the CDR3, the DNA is TGTGCCAGTAGTCAGCTATCAGGGTTCGGCTATGGCTACACCTTC.

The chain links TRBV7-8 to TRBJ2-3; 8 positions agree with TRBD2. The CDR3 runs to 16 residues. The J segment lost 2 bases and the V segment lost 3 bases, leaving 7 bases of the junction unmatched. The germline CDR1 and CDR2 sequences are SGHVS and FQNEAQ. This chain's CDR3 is CASSFMSAGATDTQYF. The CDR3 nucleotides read TGTGCCAGCAGCTTCATGTCAGCGGGGGCCACAGATACGCAGTATTTT.

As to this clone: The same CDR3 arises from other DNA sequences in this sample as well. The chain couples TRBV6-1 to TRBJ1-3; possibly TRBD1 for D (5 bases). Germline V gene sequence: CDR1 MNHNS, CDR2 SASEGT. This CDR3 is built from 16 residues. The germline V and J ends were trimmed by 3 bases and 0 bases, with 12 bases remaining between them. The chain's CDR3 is CASSESLGASGNTIYF. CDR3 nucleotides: TGTGCCAGCAGTGAGTCGTTAGGGGCCTCTGGAAACACCATATATTTT.

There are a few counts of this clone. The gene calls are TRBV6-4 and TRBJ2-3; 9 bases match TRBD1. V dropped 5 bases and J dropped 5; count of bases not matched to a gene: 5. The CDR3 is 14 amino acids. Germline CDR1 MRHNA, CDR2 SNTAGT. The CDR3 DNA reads TGTGCCAGCAGTCGACAGGGGGTGGGAGATACGCAGTATTTT. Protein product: CASSRQGVGDTQYF.

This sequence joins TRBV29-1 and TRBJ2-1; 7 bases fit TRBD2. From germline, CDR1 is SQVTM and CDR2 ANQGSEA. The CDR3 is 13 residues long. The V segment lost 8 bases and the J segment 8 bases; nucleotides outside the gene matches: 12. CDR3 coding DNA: TGCAGCTCACACCGGGGAGGGCGCGATGAGCAGTTCTTC. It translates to CSSHRGGRDEQFF.

CDR3 coding DNA: TGTGCCAGCAGCTTACGACAGGCAGTAGACGCTTTCTTT. This codes for CASSLRQAVDAFF. The rearrangement links TRBV7-8 to TRBJ1-1, with a tentative D call TRBD1 (6 bases). V was clipped by 2 bases and J by 11 bases, with 15 bases between them. This CDR3 has 13 residues. CDR1 and CDR2 from the germline V gene are SGHVS and FQNEAQ.

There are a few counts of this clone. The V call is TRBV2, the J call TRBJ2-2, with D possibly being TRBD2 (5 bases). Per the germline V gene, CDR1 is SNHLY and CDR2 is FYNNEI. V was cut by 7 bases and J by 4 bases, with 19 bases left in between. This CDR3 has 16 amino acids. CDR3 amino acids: CASKAGLTSGTGELFF. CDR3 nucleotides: TGTGCCAGCAAAGCAGGACTTACCTCGGGCACCGGGGAGCTGTTTTTT.

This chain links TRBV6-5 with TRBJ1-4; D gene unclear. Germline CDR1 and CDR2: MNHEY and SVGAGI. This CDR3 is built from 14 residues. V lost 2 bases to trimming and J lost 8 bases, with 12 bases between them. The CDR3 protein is CASSYRQEGEKLFF. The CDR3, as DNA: TGTGCCAGCAGTTACAGGCAGGAAGGCGAAAAACTGTTTTTT.

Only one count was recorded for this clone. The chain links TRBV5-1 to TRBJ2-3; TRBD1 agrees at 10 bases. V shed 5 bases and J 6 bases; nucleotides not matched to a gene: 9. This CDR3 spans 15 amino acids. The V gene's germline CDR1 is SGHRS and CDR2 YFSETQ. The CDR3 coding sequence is TGCGCCAGCAGGAAAGGGGACAGGGGATGGGATACGCAGTATTTT. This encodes CASRKGDRGWDTQYF. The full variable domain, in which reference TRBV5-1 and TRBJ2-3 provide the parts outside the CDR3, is KAGVTQTPRYLIKTRGQQVTLSCSPISGHRSVSWYQQTPGQGLQFLFEYFSETQRNKGNFPGRFSGRQFSNSRSEMNVSTLELGDSALYLCASRKGDRGWDTQYFGPGTRLTVL.

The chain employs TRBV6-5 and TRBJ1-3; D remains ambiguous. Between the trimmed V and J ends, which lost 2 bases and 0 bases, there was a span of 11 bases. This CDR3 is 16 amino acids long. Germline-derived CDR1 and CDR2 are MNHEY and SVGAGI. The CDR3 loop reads CASSYEGGNSGNTIYF. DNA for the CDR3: TGTGCCAGCAGTTACGAGGGAGGAAACTCTGGAAACACCATATATTTT.

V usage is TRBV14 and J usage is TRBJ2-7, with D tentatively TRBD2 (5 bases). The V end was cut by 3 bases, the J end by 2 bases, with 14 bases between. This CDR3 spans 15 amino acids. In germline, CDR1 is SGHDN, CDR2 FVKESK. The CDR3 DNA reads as TGTGCCAGCAGCCACGAGGGTTCAGCCGCCTACGAGCAGTACTTC. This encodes CASSHEGSAAYEQYF.

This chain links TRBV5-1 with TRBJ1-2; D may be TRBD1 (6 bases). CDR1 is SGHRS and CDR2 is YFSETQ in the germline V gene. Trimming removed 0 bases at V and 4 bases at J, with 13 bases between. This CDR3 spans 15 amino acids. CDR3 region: CASSLASGGRYGYTF. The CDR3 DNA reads TGCGCCAGCAGCTTGGCGTCGGGGGGCCGCTATGGCTACACCTTC.

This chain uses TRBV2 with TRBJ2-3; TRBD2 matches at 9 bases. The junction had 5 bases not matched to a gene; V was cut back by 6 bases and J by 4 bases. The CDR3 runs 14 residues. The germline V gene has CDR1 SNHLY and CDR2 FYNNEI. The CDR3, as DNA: TGTGCCAGCAGCTCCGGGACTAGCCCAGATACGCAGTATTTT. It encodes CASSSGTSPDTQYF.

The CDR3 DNA reads TGTGCCATCAGTGTTGGCGGGCCTCACACAGATACGCAGTATTTT. It codes for CAISVGGPHTDTQYF. V usage is TRBV10-3 and J usage is TRBJ2-3; D might be TRBD2 (5 bases). CDR3 length equals 15 residues. The V gene lost 4 bases and the J gene lost 2 bases, with 13 bases spanning the gap. Germline V gene sequence: CDR1 ENHRY, CDR2 SYGVKD.

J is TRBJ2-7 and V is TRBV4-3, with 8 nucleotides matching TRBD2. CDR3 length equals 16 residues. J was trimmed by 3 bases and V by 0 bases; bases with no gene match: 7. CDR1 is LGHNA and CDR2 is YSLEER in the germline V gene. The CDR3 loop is CASSQDRGGQGYEQYF. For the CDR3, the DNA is TGCGCCAGCAGCCAAGATCGCGGGGGGCAGGGCTACGAGCAGTACTTC.

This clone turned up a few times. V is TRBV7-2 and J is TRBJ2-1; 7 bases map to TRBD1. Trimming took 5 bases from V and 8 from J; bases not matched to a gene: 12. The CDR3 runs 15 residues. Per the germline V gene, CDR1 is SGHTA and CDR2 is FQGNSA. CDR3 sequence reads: CASSVQTGKLHEQFF. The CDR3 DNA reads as TGTGCCAGCAGCGTACAGACAGGGAAACTTCATGAGCAGTTCTTC.

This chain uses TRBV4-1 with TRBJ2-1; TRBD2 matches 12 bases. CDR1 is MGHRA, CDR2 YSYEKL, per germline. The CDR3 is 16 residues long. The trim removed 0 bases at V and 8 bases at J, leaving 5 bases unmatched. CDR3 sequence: CASSQDSLAGGDEQFF. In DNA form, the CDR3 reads TGCGCCAGCAGCCAAGATTCGCTAGCGGGGGGGGATGAGCAGTTCTTC.